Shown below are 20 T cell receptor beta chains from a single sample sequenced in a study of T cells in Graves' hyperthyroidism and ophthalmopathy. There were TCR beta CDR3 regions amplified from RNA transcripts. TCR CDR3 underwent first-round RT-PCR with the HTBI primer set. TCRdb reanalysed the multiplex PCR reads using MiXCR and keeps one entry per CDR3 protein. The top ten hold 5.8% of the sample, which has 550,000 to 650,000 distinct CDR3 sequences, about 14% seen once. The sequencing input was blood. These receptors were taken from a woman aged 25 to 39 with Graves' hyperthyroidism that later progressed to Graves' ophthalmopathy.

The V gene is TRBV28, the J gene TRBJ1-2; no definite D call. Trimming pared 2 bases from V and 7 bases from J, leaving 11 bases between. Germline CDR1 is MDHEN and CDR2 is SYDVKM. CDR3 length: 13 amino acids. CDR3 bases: TGTGCCAGCAGTTTACCCGCCCGGGTTGGCTACACCTTC. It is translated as CASSLPARVGYTF.

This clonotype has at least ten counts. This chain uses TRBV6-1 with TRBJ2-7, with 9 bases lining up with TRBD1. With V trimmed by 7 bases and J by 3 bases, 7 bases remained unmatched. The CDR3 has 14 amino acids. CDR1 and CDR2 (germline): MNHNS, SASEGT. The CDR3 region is CASIGGQGYYEQYF. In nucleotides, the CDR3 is TGTGCCAGCATTGGAGGACAGGGGTACTACGAGCAGTACTTC.

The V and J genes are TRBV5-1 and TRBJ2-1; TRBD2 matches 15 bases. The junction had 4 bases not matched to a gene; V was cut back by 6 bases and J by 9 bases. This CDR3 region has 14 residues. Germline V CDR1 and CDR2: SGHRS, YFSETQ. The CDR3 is CASNSGLAGGEQFF. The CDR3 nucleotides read TGCGCCAGCAACTCGGGACTAGCGGGAGGTGAGCAGTTCTTC.

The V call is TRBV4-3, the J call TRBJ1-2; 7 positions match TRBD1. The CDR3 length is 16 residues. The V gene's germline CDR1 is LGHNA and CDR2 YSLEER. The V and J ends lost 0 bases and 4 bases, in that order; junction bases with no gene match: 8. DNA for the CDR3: TGCGCCAGCAGCCAAGACCGAACAGGGGATCTCTATGGCTACACCTTC. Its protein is CASSQDRTGDLYGYTF.

The CDR3 spells CASSLGESYQPQHF. The CDR3 DNA follows: TGCGCCAGCAGCTTGGGAGAGTCCTATCAGCCCCAGCATTTT. V gene TRBV5-1 combines with J gene TRBJ1-5; unclear D gene. Trimming removed 0 bases at V and 5 bases at J, with 9 bases between. The CDR3 length is 14 residues. Germline values: CDR1 SGHRS, CDR2 YFSETQ.

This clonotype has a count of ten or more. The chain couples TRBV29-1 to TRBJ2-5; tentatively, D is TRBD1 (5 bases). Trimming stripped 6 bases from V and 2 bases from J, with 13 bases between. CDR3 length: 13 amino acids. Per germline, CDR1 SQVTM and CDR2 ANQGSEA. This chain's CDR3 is CSVPRTFQETQYF. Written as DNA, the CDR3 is TGCAGCGTCCCCCGGACATTTCAAGAGACCCAGTACTTC. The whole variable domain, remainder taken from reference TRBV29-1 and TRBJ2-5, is SAVISQKPSRDICQRGTSLTIQCQVDSQVTMMFWYRQQPGQSLTLIATANQGSEATYESGFVIDKFPISRPNLTFSTLTVSNMSPEDSSIYLCSVPRTFQETQYFGPGTRLLVL.

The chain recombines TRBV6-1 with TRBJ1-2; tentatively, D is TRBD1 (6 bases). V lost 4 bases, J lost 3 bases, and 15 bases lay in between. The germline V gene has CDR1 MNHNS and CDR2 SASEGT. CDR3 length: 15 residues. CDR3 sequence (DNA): TGTGCCAGCAGTGTTTTCCGCACAGGGTACTATGGCTACACCTTC. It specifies CASSVFRTGYYGYTF.

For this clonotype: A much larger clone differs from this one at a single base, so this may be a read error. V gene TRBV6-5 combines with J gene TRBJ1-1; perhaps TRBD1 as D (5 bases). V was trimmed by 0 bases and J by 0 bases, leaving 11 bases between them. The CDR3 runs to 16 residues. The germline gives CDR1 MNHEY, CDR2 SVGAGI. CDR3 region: CASSYSTGVMNTEAFF. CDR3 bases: TGTGCCAGCAGTTACTCGACGGGGGTCATGAACACTGAAGCTTTCTTT.

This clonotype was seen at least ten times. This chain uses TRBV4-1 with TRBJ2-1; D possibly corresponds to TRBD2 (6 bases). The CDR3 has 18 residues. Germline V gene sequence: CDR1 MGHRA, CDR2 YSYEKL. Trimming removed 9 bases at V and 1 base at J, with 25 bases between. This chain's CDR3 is CASGLVGRVGRSYNEQFF. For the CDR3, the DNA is TGCGCCAGTGGGCTAGTAGGTCGAGTAGGGAGGTCCTACAATGAGCAGTTCTTC.

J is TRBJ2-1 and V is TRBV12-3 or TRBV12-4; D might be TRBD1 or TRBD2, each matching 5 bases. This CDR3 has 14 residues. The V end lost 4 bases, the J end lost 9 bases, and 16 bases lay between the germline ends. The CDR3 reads CASSSGQGLSEQFF. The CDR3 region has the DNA TGTGCCAGCAGTTCGGGGCAGGGTTTGAGTGAGCAGTTCTTC.

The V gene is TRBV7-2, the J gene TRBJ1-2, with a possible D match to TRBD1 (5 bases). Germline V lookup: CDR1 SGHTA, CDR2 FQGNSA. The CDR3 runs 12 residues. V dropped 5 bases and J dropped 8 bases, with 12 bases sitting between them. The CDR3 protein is CASSEGQLGYTF. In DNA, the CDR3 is TGTGCCAGCAGCGAAGGACAATTGGGCTACACCTTC.

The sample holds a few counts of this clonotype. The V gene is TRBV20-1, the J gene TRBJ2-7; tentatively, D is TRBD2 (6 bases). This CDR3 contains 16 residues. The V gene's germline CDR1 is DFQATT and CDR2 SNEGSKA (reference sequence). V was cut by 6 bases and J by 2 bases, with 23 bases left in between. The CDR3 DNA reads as TGCAGTGCGACTCGGAGTAGCGGACAACTTCCCTACGAGCAGTACTTC. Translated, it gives CSATRSSGQLPYEQYF.

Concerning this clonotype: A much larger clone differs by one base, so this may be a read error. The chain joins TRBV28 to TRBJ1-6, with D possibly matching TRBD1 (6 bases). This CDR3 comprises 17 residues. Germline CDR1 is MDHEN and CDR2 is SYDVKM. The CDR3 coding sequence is TGTGCCTGCAGCCTCGAGGGTTGGGGAACAGGGAATTCACCCCTCCACTTT. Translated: CACSLEGWGTGNSPLHF.

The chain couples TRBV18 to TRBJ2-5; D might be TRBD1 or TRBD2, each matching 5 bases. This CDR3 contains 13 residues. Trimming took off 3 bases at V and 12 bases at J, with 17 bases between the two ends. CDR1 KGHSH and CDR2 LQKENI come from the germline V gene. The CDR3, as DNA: TGTGCCAGCTCACCTTCGGGGCTGGAGGCCGAGTACTTC. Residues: CASSPSGLEAEYF.

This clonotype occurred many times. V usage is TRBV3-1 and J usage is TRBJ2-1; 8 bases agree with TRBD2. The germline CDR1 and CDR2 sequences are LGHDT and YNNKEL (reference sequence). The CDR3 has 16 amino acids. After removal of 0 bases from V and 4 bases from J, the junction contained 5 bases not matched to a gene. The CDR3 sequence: CASSQDSSGTYNEQFF. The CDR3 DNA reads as TGTGCCAGCAGCCAAGATAGTAGCGGGACATACAATGAGCAGTTCTTC.

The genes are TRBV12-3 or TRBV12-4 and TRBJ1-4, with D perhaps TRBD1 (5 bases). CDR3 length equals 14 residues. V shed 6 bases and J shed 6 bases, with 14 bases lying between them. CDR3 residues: CASRSGTDDEKLFF. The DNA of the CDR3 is TGTGCCAGCAGATCCGGGACTGATGATGAAAAACTGTTTTTT.

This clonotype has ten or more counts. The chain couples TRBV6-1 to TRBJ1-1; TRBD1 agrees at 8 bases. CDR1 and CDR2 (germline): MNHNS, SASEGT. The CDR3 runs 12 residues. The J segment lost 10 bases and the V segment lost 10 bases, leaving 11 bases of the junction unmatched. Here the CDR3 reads CAIKIETGGAFF. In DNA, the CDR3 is TGTGCCATAAAGATAGAAACAGGGGGAGCTTTCTTT.

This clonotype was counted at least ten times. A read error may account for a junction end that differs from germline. The CDR3 region has the DNA TGTGCCTGGCGGACGGGACAGCCGTTGTACTTT. It yields the protein CAWRTGQPLYF. The rearrangement links TRBV30 to TRBJ1-6, with 7 bases lining up with TRBD1. Germline assignment: CDR1 GTSNPN and CDR2 SVGIG (reference sequence). The CDR3 has 11 residues.

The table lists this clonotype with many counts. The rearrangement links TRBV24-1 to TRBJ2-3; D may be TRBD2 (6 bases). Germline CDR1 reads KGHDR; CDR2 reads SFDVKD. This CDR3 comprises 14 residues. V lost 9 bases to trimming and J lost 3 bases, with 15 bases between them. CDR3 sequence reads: CATSIAEGTDTQYF. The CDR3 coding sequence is TGTGCCACCTCTATAGCGGAAGGGACAGATACGCAGTATTTT.

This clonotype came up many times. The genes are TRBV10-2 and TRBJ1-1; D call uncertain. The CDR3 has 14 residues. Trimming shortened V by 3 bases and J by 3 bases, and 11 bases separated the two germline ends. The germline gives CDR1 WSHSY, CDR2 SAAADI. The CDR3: CASSDPWKDTEAFF. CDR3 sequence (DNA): TGCGCCAGCAGTGATCCCTGGAAAGACACTGAAGCTTTCTTT.